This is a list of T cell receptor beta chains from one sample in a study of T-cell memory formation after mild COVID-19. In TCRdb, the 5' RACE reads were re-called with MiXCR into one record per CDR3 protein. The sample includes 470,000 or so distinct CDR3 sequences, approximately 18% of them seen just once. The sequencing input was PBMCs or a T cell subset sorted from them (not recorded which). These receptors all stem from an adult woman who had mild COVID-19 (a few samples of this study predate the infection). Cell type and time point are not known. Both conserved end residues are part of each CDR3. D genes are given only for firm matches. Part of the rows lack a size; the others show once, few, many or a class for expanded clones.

CDR3 DNA: TGTGCCAGCAGTGCCCAGGATCAGCCCCAGCATTTT
CDR3 protein: CASSAQDQPQHF
clone size: few
V gene: TRBV7-6
J gene: TRBJ1-5
D gene: NA

CDR3 DNA: TGCGCCAGCAGCTTGGTACCAGCGGACTCCTACAATGAGCAGTTCTTC
CDR3 protein: CASSLVPADSYNEQFF
clone size: NA
V gene: TRBV5-1
J gene: TRBJ2-1
D gene: NA

CDR3 DNA: TGTGCCAGCAGTCGAGACAGGGACTACGAGCAGTACTTC
CDR3 protein: CASSRDRDYEQYF
clone size: NA
V gene: TRBV6-5
J gene: TRBJ2-7
D gene: TRBD1

CDR3 DNA: TGTGCCATCAGTGAAGGTTTTTGGGGGACAGAGACCGGGGAGCTGTTTTTT
CDR3 protein: CAISEGFWGTETGELFF
clone size: few
V gene: TRBV10-3
J gene: TRBJ2-2
D gene: TRBD1

CDR3 DNA: TGCGCCAGCAGCCTGACTAGCGGGGAGTGGAATGAGCAGTTCTTC
CDR3 protein: CASSLTSGEWNEQFF
clone size: many
V gene: TRBV5-1
J gene: TRBJ2-1
D gene: TRBD2

CDR3 DNA: TGTGCCAGCAGTGAATCGCTGCGTTACGAGCAGTACTTC
CDR3 protein: CASSESLRYEQYF
clone size: NA
V gene: TRBV6-1
J gene: TRBJ2-7
D gene: NA

CDR3 DNA: TGTGCCAGCAGTTCCCCGCGGACAAGCGACTATGGCTACACCTTC
CDR3 protein: CASSSPRTSDYGYTF
clone size: many
V gene: TRBV3-1
J gene: TRBJ1-2
D gene: NA

CDR3 DNA: TGCAGTGCCCAGAGGCCCTCCTCCCTGGGGGAGCAGTTCTTC
CDR3 protein: CSAQRPSSLGEQFF
clone size: many
V gene: TRBV20-1
J gene: TRBJ2-1
D gene: NA

CDR3 DNA: TGTGCCAGCTCACCCCTTAAAGATACGCAGTATTTT
CDR3 protein: CASSPLKDTQYF
clone size: once
V gene: TRBV18
J gene: TRBJ2-3
D gene: NA

CDR3 DNA: TGTGCCAGCAGTGAAGGGCTAGCGGTCAACTCAAATGAGCAGTTCTTC
CDR3 protein: CASSEGLAVNSNEQFF
clone size: NA
V gene: TRBV2
J gene: TRBJ2-1
D gene: TRBD2

CDR3 DNA: TGCGCCAGCAGCCAAACCCCGGCAGAAACTGAAGAGACCCAGTACTTC
CDR3 protein: CASSQTPAETEETQYF
clone size: NA
V gene: TRBV4-1
J gene: TRBJ2-5
D gene: NA

CDR3 DNA: TGTGCCAGCAGTGCCGGGACAGGGTTGAGCAATGAGCAGTTCTTC
CDR3 protein: CASSAGTGLSNEQFF
clone size: once
V gene: TRBV12-3/TRBV12-4
J gene: TRBJ2-1
D gene: TRBD1

CDR3 DNA: TGCAGTGCTAGGCGAGCCCCCGGGGCGGGGGGGATAGAGCAGTACTTC
CDR3 protein: CSARRAPGAGGIEQYF
clone size: NA
V gene: TRBV20-1
J gene: TRBJ2-7
D gene: TRBD2

CDR3 DNA: TGTGCCAGCAGCCAATCACAGACCAGGATGAACACTGAAGCTTTCTTT
CDR3 protein: CASSQSQTRMNTEAFF
clone size: NA
V gene: TRBV4-2
J gene: TRBJ1-1
D gene: NA

CDR3 DNA: TGCGCCAGCAGCCAAGGTCACGGGGGAGAAGATACGCAGTATTTT
CDR3 protein: CASSQGHGGEDTQYF
clone size: NA
V gene: TRBV4-1
J gene: TRBJ2-3
D gene: NA

CDR3 DNA: TGTGCCAGCAGTGAATTACCTAGCGGGCAAGAGACCCAGTACTTC
CDR3 protein: CASSELPSGQETQYF
clone size: few
V gene: TRBV2
J gene: TRBJ2-5
D gene: TRBD2

CDR3 DNA: TGTGCCAGCAGTATGTCAGTGAACACTGAAGCTTTCTTT
CDR3 protein: CASSMSVNTEAFF
clone size: NA
V gene: TRBV2
J gene: TRBJ1-1
D gene: NA

CDR3 DNA: TGCGCCAGCAGCTTGGGCACAGGGGGCGAAGCTTTCTTT
CDR3 protein: CASSLGTGGEAFF
clone size: many
V gene: TRBV5-1
J gene: TRBJ1-1
D gene: TRBD1

CDR3 DNA: TGTGCCAGCAGCTTGGAGATACCCGGGACAGGAAAATACGAGCAGTACTTC
CDR3 protein: CASSLEIPGTGKYEQYF
clone size: few
V gene: TRBV5-5
J gene: TRBJ2-7
D gene: TRBD1

CDR3 DNA: TGTGCCAGCAGTTTACGTGGGAATACGCAGTATTTT
CDR3 protein: CASSLRGNTQYF
clone size: NA
V gene: TRBV12-3/TRBV12-4
J gene: TRBJ2-3
D gene: NA

CDR3 DNA: TGTGCCAGCGGGGAGACAGGGGGTAGCTCCTACGAGCAGTACTTC
CDR3 protein: CASGETGGSSYEQYF
clone size: NA
V gene: TRBV12-3/TRBV12-4
J gene: TRBJ2-7
D gene: TRBD1

CDR3 DNA: TGTGCCAGCAGCTGTACTAGCGGGGGGCGCAATGAGCAGTTCTTC
CDR3 protein: CASSCTSGGRNEQFF
clone size: NA
V gene: TRBV6-2/TRBV6-3
J gene: TRBJ2-1
D gene: TRBD2

CDR3 DNA: TGCGCCAGCAGTCAATCACGGACAGGGACAGCCAAAAACATTCAGTACTTC
CDR3 protein: CASSQSRTGTAKNIQYF
clone size: few
V gene: TRBV23-1
J gene: TRBJ2-4
D gene: TRBD1

CDR3 DNA: TGCGCCAGCAGCCCGGGACAGGGGAAGAAGTACACCTTC
CDR3 protein: CASSPGQGKKYTF
clone size: NA
V gene: TRBV5-1
J gene: TRBJ1-2
D gene: TRBD1

CDR3 DNA: TGTGCCAGCAGCTTAGACAGGGGGATCTACAATGAGCAGTTCTTC
CDR3 protein: CASSLDRGIYNEQFF
clone size: few
V gene: TRBV7-2
J gene: TRBJ2-1
D gene: TRBD1

CDR3 DNA: TGTGCCAGCAGAGCAGGGGCTGGAAACACCATATATTTT
CDR3 protein: CASRAGAGNTIYF
clone size: few
V gene: TRBV12-3/TRBV12-4
J gene: TRBJ1-3
D gene: NA

CDR3 DNA: TGTGCCAGCAGTCGGCAGTTCAATGAAAAACTGTTTTTT
CDR3 protein: CASSRQFNEKLFF
clone size: NA
V gene: TRBV6-1
J gene: TRBJ1-4
D gene: NA

CDR3 DNA: TGTGCCAGCAGCGTATCTATAGCGGCCCTCTCTGGAAACACCATATATTTT
CDR3 protein: CASSVSIAALSGNTIYF
clone size: NA
V gene: TRBV7-2
J gene: TRBJ1-3
D gene: NA

CDR3 DNA: TGTGCCAGCACTTTTAGCGGGAGCGGGCACAATGAGCAGTTCTTC
CDR3 protein: CASTFSGSGHNEQFF
clone size: few
V gene: TRBV12-3/TRBV12-4
J gene: TRBJ2-1
D gene: TRBD2

CDR3 DNA: TGTGCCAGCAGCGAGGGGATGAATGAGCAGTTCTTC
CDR3 protein: CASSEGMNEQFF
clone size: many
V gene: TRBV7-2
J gene: TRBJ2-1
D gene: NA

CDR3 DNA: TGCAGTGCTCCGAGACAGGGTTATGGCTACACCTTC
CDR3 protein: CSAPRQGYGYTF
clone size: once
V gene: TRBV20-1
J gene: TRBJ1-2
D gene: TRBD1

CDR3 DNA: TGTGCCACCAGCCCGGGACACTCTGAAGCTTTCTTT
CDR3 protein: CATSPGHSEAFF
clone size: NA
V gene: TRBV24-1
J gene: TRBJ1-1
D gene: NA

CDR3 DNA: TGCGCCAGCAGCTTGGGGGCAGGGGCGGAGGAAAAACTGTTTTTT
CDR3 protein: CASSLGAGAEEKLFF
clone size: NA
V gene: TRBV5-1
J gene: TRBJ1-4
D gene: NA

CDR3 DNA: TGCAGCGCAAAGGGAGGGACTGCCTACTACGAGCAGTACTTC
CDR3 protein: CSAKGGTAYYEQYF
clone size: NA
V gene: TRBV29-1
J gene: TRBJ2-7
D gene: TRBD2